The rows below give T cell receptor beta chains drawn from one sample of a study of blood T cell repertoires in COVID-19. TCRdb keeps only in-frame clones here, not all; method: immunoSEQ multiplex PCR. The sample has roughly 170,000 clones; around 74% are singletons. Source material: peripheral blood. The receptors were sampled from a woman aged 80 or over with acute or convalescent COVID-19. Each CDR3 is given with its conserved first and last residue. A D gene is named only where the DNA matches it firmly. Rows give clone size only sometimes, using once, few, many, or a class for an expanded clone.

d_call j_call cdr3_length v_call clone_size cdr3_nt cdr3_aa
- TRBJ1-6 13 TRBV5-4 few TGTGCCAGCAGCGGGAACAGGAATTCACCCCTCCACTTT CASSGNRNSPLHF
- TRBJ2-3 15 TRBV6-5 - TGTGCCAGCAGCTTAACAGGGAATTTAGGCGATACGCAGTATTTT CASSLTGNLGDTQYF
- TRBJ2-4 14 TRBV5-4 - TGTGCCAGCAGCTTGGCGCAGGGAAGTAACATTCAGTACTTC CASSLAQGSNIQYF
- TRBJ2-7 18 TRBV4-3 - TGCGCCAGCAGCCAAGACCCAATACGGGAAGTTACTTCCTACGAGCAGTACTTC CASSQDPIREVTSYEQYF
TRBD1 TRBJ2-7 15 TRBV9 - TGTGCCAGCAGCGGAACCGGGACAGGGACCTACGAGCAGTACTTC CASSGTGTGTYEQYF
- TRBJ1-5 12 TRBV18 - TGTGCCAGCTCACCTAGCGGGCAGCCCCAGCATTTT CASSPSGQPQHF
TRBD2 TRBJ2-1 15 TRBV10-1 few TGCGCCAGCAGTGAGGTAACTAGCGGCAACAATGAGCAGTTCTTC CASSEVTSGNNEQFF
TRBD1 TRBJ2-7 13 TRBV28 - TGTGCCAGCCAGACAGGGGATCGAAACGAGCAGTACTTC CASQTGDRNEQYF
- TRBJ1-5 13 TRBV7-9 few TGTGCCAGCAGCTTAACAGAGAATCAGCCCCAGCATTTT CASSLTENQPQHF
TRBD2 TRBJ2-7 15 TRBV7-3 - TGTGCCAGCAGCTTAAAAGCGGGAGGGCCTAGCGAGCAGTACTTC CASSLKAGGPSEQYF
- TRBJ2-2 16 TRBV11-2 - TGTGCCAGCAGCCCCGGTTACGGAGGGTTTGCCGGGGAGCTGTTTTTT CASSPGYGGFAGELFF
- TRBJ2-7 12 TRBV18 - TGTGCCAGCTCACCCCGTGAGGTCGAGCAGTACTTC CASSPREVEQYF
- TRBJ2-1 15 TRBV6-6 once TGTGCCAGCAGGGACGATGGACAGCTCACCAATGAGCAGTTCTTC CASRDDGQLTNEQFF
- TRBJ1-5 16 TRBV18 - TGTGCCAGCTCACCCCCGGGGGGTGGAGAGGATCAGCCCCAGCATTTT CASSPPGGGEDQPQHF
TRBD2 TRBJ2-5 15 TRBV7-2 - TGTGCCAGCAGCAGACTCCTAGCGGGACCGGAGACCCAGTACTTC CASSRLLAGPETQYF
TRBD2 TRBJ2-1 15 TRBV24-1 - TGTGCCACCAGTGATTGGGGCGGGAGTAAAAATGAGCAGTTCTTC CATSDWGGSKNEQFF
- TRBJ2-5 11 TRBV2 few TGTGCCAGCAGTGTAAAAGAGACCCAGTACTTC CASSVKETQYF
TRBD2 TRBJ2-3 21 TRBV7-8 - TGTGCCAGCAGCTCTCCTCCCGGGACTAGCGGGGGATCCTCTAGCACAGATACGCAGTATTTT CASSSPPGTSGGSSSTDTQYF
- TRBJ2-1 13 TRBV25-1 - TGTGCCAGCAACGGAGTGGACTACAATGAGCAGTTCTTC CASNGVDYNEQFF
- TRBJ1-2 12 TRBV25-1 - TGTGCCAGCCGGGATTCAAACTATGGCTACACCTTC CASRDSNYGYTF
TRBD1 TRBJ2-5 13 TRBV10-3 - TGTGCCTCGCAGGGGGTAGTGGAAGAGACCCAGTACTTC CASQGVVEETQYF
- TRBJ1-3 12 TRBV5-5 - TGTGCCAGCAGCTTGGCGGGAAACACCATATATTTT CASSLAGNTIYF
- TRBJ2-2 13 TRBV2 - TGTGCCAGCACTCTACAGGGAGCCGGGGAGCTGTTTTTT CASTLQGAGELFF
- TRBJ2-7 14 TRBV27 - TGTGCCAGCAGTTTACAGGGAAGCACCTACGAGCAGTACTTC CASSLQGSTYEQYF
TRBD1 TRBJ2-3 15 TRBV20-1 - TGCAGTGCTAGTGGGCCAGGGGGTGGCACAGATACGCAGTATTTT CSASGPGGGTDTQYF
- TRBJ2-1 15 TRBV18 - TGTGCCAGCTCAGCTCAAAGGAGCTCCTACAATGAGCAGTTCTTC CASSAQRSSYNEQFF
TRBD2 TRBJ2-3 19 TRBV11-3 few TGTGCCAGCAGCCCCGGACTAGCGGGAGATCAACGAATTAGAGATACGCAGTATTTT CASSPGLAGDQRIRDTQYF
- TRBJ1-5 13 TRBV10-3 - TGTGCCATCAGCGGACAGCGCAATCAGCCCCAGCATTTT CAISGQRNQPQHF
TRBD2 TRBJ2-5 14 TRBV14 - TGTGCCAGCAGCTGCGGGGGGGAGGGAGAGACCCAGTACTTC CASSCGGEGETQYF
TRBD1 TRBJ1-2 15 TRBV2 - TGTGCCAGCAGTTACCCGGGACAGGGCCTTTATGGCTACACCTTC CASSYPGQGLYGYTF
- TRBJ2-7 14 TRBV4-2 - TGTGCCAGCAGCCAAGGCCTAGAACGGGTCGAGCAGTACTTC CASSQGLERVEQYF
TRBD1 TRBJ1-5 15 TRBV5-5 once TGTGCCAGCAGCTTGGTATTAGGGGGCGATCAGCCCCAGCATTTT CASSLVLGGDQPQHF
- TRBJ2-5 14 TRBV6-5 - TGTGCCAGCAGTTATACAGGGTTTCGGGAGACCCAGTACTTC CASSYTGFRETQYF